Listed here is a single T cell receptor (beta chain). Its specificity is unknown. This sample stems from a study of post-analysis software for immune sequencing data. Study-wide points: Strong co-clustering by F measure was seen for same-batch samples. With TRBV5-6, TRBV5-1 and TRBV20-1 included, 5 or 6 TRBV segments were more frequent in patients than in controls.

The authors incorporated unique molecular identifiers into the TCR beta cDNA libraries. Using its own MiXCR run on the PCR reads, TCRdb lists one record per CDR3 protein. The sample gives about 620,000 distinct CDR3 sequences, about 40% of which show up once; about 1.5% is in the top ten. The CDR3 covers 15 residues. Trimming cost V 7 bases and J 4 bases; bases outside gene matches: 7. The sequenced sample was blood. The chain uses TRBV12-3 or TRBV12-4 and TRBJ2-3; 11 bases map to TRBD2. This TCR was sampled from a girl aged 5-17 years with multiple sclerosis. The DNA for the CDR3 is TGTGCCAGCACCCCGACTAGCGGGAAACCAGATACGCAGTATTTT. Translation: CASTPTSGKPDTQYF.